This is a list of T cell receptor beta chains from one sample in a study of T cell clonotyping in hematopoietic cell transplantation. Using immunoSEQ multiplex PCR, the repertoire was profiled, and TCRdb retains in-frame clones only, with some absent. The sample comprises tens of thousands of clones, 95% of which are singletons, and approximately 0.94% rests with the top ten. Sequences were obtained from peripheral blood mononuclear cells. The source of these receptors is a man younger than 45 in good health. Some clones in this sample may be carry-over from other donors' samples. Each CDR3 is given with its conserved first and last residue. Fields, in order: V gene, J gene, D gene, clone size, CDR3 protein, CDR3 DNA. D genes are given only for firm matches. A clone size is listed for some rows: how often the clone was seen (once, few, many), or a class if it is expanded.

>TRBV2|TRBJ1-1|TRBD1|once
CASSEVGQGVVSNTEAFF
TGTGCCAGCAGTGAAGTTGGGCAGGGGGTTGTTTCGAACACTGAAGCTTTCTTT
>TRBV7-3|TRBJ2-3|TRBD2|-
CASSPRTSGSTDTQYF
TGTGCCAGCAGCCCTCGGACTAGCGGGAGCACAGATACGCAGTATTTT
>TRBV5-1|TRBJ2-7|-|-
CASSLSQDYEQYF
TGCGCCAGCAGCTTGTCACAGGACTACGAGCAGTACTTC
>TRBV15|TRBJ2-7|TRBD1|-
CATSRDYRGGSYEQYF
TGTGCCACCAGCAGAGATTACAGGGGTGGCTCTTACGAGCAGTACTTC
>TRBV19|TRBJ2-2|-|once
CASSIGVNTGELFF
TGTGCCAGTAGTATTGGAGTTAACACCGGGGAGCTGTTTTTT
>TRBV4-3|TRBJ1-5|-|-
CASSQEAGSNQPQHF
TGCGCCAGCAGCCAAGAAGCCGGCAGCAATCAGCCCCAGCATTTT
>TRBV14|TRBJ2-7|-|-
CASSPHGGAYSEQYF
TGTGCCAGCAGCCCCCACGGAGGGGCATATTCCGAGCAGTACTTC
>TRBV6-5|TRBJ2-3|-|few
CASSGREVTDTQYF
TGTGCCAGCAGTGGAAGGGAGGTTACAGATACGCAGTATTTT
>TRBV5-1|TRBJ1-6|-|-
CASSYDRFSDNSPLHF
TGCGCCAGCAGCTACGACCGTTTCTCCGATAATTCACCCCTCCACTTT
>TRBV30|TRBJ2-7|-|-
CAWSQGSGEQYF
TGTGCCTGGAGTCAGGGGTCGGGGGAGCAGTACTTC
>TRBV11-3|TRBJ2-1|TRBD2|-
CASSPRTSGSLNEQFF
TGTGCCAGCAGCCCCCGGACTAGCGGGAGTTTAAATGAGCAGTTCTTC
>TRBV6-5|TRBJ1-1|TRBD1|few
CASSRTGGASEAFF
TGTGCCAGCAGCCGGACAGGGGGCGCCTCTGAAGCTTTCTTT
>TRBV29-1|TRBJ1-4|-|-
CSVCYGSTNEKLFF
TGCAGCGTCTGCTACGGTTCAACTAATGAAAAACTGTTTTTT
>TRBV5-6|TRBJ2-3|-|-
CASSLDPGEADTQYF
TGTGCCAGCAGCTTGGATCCGGGAGAGGCAGATACGCAGTATTTT
>TRBV5-4|TRBJ1-2|TRBD1|-
CASSPRQGTYGYTF
TGTGCCAGCAGCCCAAGACAGGGAACCTATGGCTACACCTTC
>TRBV4-3|TRBJ1-2|-|-
CASSQEREILYGYTF
TGCGCCAGCAGCCAAGAAAGGGAAATCCTCTATGGCTACACCTTC
>TRBV6-6|TRBJ1-1|-|-
CASRQQWNTEAFF
TGTGCCAGCAGACAGCAGTGGAACACTGAAGCTTTCTTT
>TRBV19|TRBJ2-5|-|-
CASSRSLAEYQETQYF
TGTGCCAGTAGTAGGTCCCTTGCGGAGTACCAAGAGACCCAGTACTTC
>TRBV6-5|TRBJ2-2|-|few
CASMRQAHTGELFF
TGTGCCAGCATGCGGCAGGCGCACACCGGGGAGCTGTTTTTT
>TRBV7-3|TRBJ1-3|-|-
CASFVWSGILKYSGNTIYF
TGTGCCAGCTTCGTCTGGAGTGGGATCCTCAAATACTCTGGAAACACCATATATTTT
>TRBV9|TRBJ2-7|TRBD1|-
CASSVGQADYEQYF
TGTGCCAGCAGCGTGGGACAGGCCGACTACGAGCAGTACTTC
>TRBV21-1|TRBJ1-5|-|-
CASSSPRGQPQHF
TGTGCCAGCAGCAGTCCCAGGGGCCAGCCCCAGCATTTT
>TRBV6-6|TRBJ1-5|-|-
CASSSDYSNQPQHF
TGTGCCAGCAGTTCGGATTATAGCAATCAGCCCCAGCATTTT
>TRBV9|TRBJ1-3|-|-
CASSAGRTSGNTIYF
TGTGCCAGCAGCGCGGGACGGACCTCTGGAAACACCATATATTTT
>TRBV7-6|TRBJ2-3|-|-
CASSPGYRVRADTQYF
TGTGCCAGCAGCCCCGGGTATCGGGTAAGGGCAGATACGCAGTATTTT
>TRBV29-1|TRBJ1-1|-|-
CSVDVPGEAFF
TGCAGCGTTGATGTACCCGGTGAAGCTTTCTTT
>TRBV2|TRBJ1-1|TRBD1|-
CASQQGVYTEAFF
TGTGCCAGCCAGCAGGGGGTGTACACTGAAGCTTTCTTT
>TRBV28|TRBJ1-2|TRBD1|-
CASSLYPDRGNGYTF
TGTGCCAGCAGTCTATACCCAGACAGGGGGAACGGCTACACCTTC
>TRBV18|TRBJ2-7|-|-
CASSPPLAPFYEQYF
TGTGCCAGCTCACCACCATTAGCCCCATTTTACGAGCAGTACTTC
>TRBV5-1|TRBJ2-1|-|-
CASSPGRDAPESSLNEQFF
TGCGCCAGCAGCCCCGGCCGGGACGCACCAGAGTCGTCCCTCAATGAGCAGTTCTTC
>TRBV11-2|TRBJ2-7|-|-
CASSSRDNYEQYF
TGTGCCAGCAGCTCCCGGGACAATTACGAGCAGTACTTC
>TRBV30|TRBJ1-2|-|-
CAWSVRLAGATNYGYTF
TGTGCCTGGAGTGTAAGATTGGCGGGGGCCACTAACTATGGCTACACCTTC
>TRBV11-2|TRBJ1-1|-|-
CASSLDGWQLGAFF
TGTGCCAGCAGCTTAGATGGGTGGCAGCTGGGAGCTTTCTTT
>TRBV11-1|TRBJ2-2|TRBD2|once
CASSPPRRGRAVGELFF
TGTGCCAGCAGCCCCCCCCGGCGCGGGAGGGCCGTCGGGGAGCTGTTTTTT
>TRBV30|TRBJ1-5|-|-
CAWSVGQGNQPQHF
TGTGCCTGGAGTGTAGGCCAGGGCAATCAGCCCCAGCATTTT
>TRBV7-6|TRBJ2-1|-|-
CASSPRPSDRENEQFF
TGTGCCAGCAGTCCCCGCCCCTCGGATAGGGAAAATGAGCAGTTCTTC
>TRBV11-3|TRBJ2-7|-|-
CASSPERDSYEQYF
TGTGCCAGCAGCCCAGAGAGGGACTCCTACGAGCAGTACTTC
>TRBV28|TRBJ2-7|-|-
CASSSARSYEQYF
TGTGCCAGCAGTTCGGCCAGGAGCTACGAGCAGTACTTC
>TRBV2|TRBJ1-1|-|-
CASSGSGWGANTEAFF
TGTGCCAGCAGCGGAAGCGGGTGGGGCGCGAACACTGAAGCTTTCTTT
>TRBV27|TRBJ2-3|-|once
CASSSNSQGTRQYF
TGTGCCAGCAGTTCAAATTCGCAGGGGACGAGGCAGTATTTT
>TRBV6-5|TRBJ2-3|TRBD2|once
CASSTSSGYTQYF
TGTGCCAGCAGCACCTCTAGCGGCTATACGCAGTATTTT
>TRBV9|TRBJ2-3|-|-
CASSVEAGISDTQYF
TGTGCCAGCAGCGTAGAGGCAGGGATATCAGATACGCAGTATTTT
>TRBV4-2|TRBJ2-3|-|-
CASSHGTADVHVDTQYF
TGTGCCAGCAGCCATGGGACCGCGGACGTTCATGTAGATACGCAGTATTTT
>TRBV11-1|TRBJ2-7|-|-
CASSPRLAYEQYF
TGTGCCAGCAGCCCTCGACTAGCCTACGAGCAGTACTTC
>TRBV29-1|TRBJ2-1|TRBD2|-
CSVGGGLAVYNEQFF
TGCAGCGTGGGAGGTGGACTAGCGGTGTACAATGAGCAGTTCTTC
>TRBV4-3|TRBJ2-7|TRBD1|-
CASSFGTGEVYEQYF
TGCGCCAGCAGCTTCGGGACAGGGGAAGTCTACGAGCAGTACTTC